Listed below are T cell receptor beta chains from one sample, sequenced in a study of blood T cell repertoires in COVID-19. TCRdb's copy holds only in-frame clones and misses some; the assay was immunoSEQ multiplex PCR. The table shows some 250,000 clones, with 84% occurring only once. Specimen: peripheral blood. Source of these receptors: a man aged 60-69 years with acute or convalescent COVID-19. Each CDR3 is given with its conserved first and last residue. Each record gives: J gene, V gene, D gene, clone size, CDR3 protein, CDR3 DNA. A D gene is named only where the DNA matches it firmly. The size field is filled for only some rows; it gives once, few, many or a size class.

>TRBJ2-7|TRBV5-4|.|.
CASSVTGGEQYF
TGTGCCAGCAGCGTGACAGGTGGCGAGCAGTACTTC
>TRBJ2-1|TRBV6-4|TRBD2|many
CASSRLAGANEQFF
TGTGCCAGCAGTCGACTAGCGGGAGCTAATGAGCAGTTCTTC
>TRBJ2-2|TRBV19|TRBD1|.
CASSIFGLGTANTGELFF
TGTGCCAGTAGTATTTTTGGCCTTGGGACAGCCAACACCGGGGAGCTGTTTTTT
>TRBJ1-2|TRBV4-3|.|.
CASSQDRAYYGYTF
TGCGCCAGCAGCCAAGACAGGGCCTACTATGGCTACACCTTC
>TRBJ1-4|TRBV11-1|.|.
CASSSRGGEKLFF
TGTGCCAGCAGCTCCAGGGGTGGCGAAAAACTGTTTTTT
>TRBJ1-1|TRBV30|.|.
CAWRGGKNTEAFF
TGTGCCTGGAGAGGAGGGAAGAACACTGAAGCTTTCTTT
>TRBJ2-5|TRBV7-8|TRBD2|.
CASIILVLAVKTIRETQYF
TGTGCCAGCATCATTCTTGTCCTAGCGGTCAAAACTATACGGGAGACCCAGTACTTC
>TRBJ2-1|TRBV7-8|TRBD1|.
CASSSKTGSSYNEQFF
TGTGCCAGCAGCTCAAAGACAGGGAGCTCCTACAATGAGCAGTTCTTC
>TRBJ1-2|TRBV19|.|.
CASSASRENGYTF
TGTGCCAGTAGTGCCTCAAGGGAGAATGGCTACACCTTC
>TRBJ2-1|TRBV27|TRBD1|.
CASSLSRTGLNEQFF
TGTGCCAGCAGTTTATCGAGGACAGGTCTCAATGAGCAGTTCTTC
>TRBJ1-6|TRBV19|.|.
CASSMGRGSQAPLHF
TGTGCCAGTAGTATGGGCCGGGGGAGTCAAGCACCCCTCCACTTT
>TRBJ2-7|TRBV5-6|.|.
CASSFSVIAPYEQYF
TGTGCCAGCAGCTTCTCAGTGATCGCCCCCTACGAGCAGTACTTC
>TRBJ2-1|TRBV9|TRBD2|once
CASSGGGLAGAEQFF
TGTGCCAGCAGCGGCGGGGGACTAGCGGGAGCTGAGCAGTTCTTC
>TRBJ2-2|TRBV2|.|once
CASKGQGGSGELFF
TGTGCCAGCAAAGGGCAGGGAGGTTCCGGGGAGCTGTTTTTT
>TRBJ2-7|TRBV19|.|.
CASSIGEEDYEQYF
TGTGCCAGTAGTATAGGCGAGGAGGACTACGAGCAGTACTTC
>TRBJ1-1|TRBV19|.|.
CASSARSALEAFF
TGTGCCAGTAGTGCTCGGTCCGCATTGGAAGCTTTCTTT
>TRBJ2-5|TRBV7-2|.|few
CASSQGVAVVRTQYF
TGTGCCAGCAGTCAAGGGGTGGCGGTAGTTCGGACCCAGTACTTC
>TRBJ2-2|TRBV3-1/TRBV3-2|.|.
CASSQPRTGSAGELFF
TGTGCCAGCAGCCAACCTCGAACGGGTAGCGCCGGGGAGCTGTTTTTT
>TRBJ2-1|TRBV2|.|.
CASSQGGQTSSYNEQFF
TGTGCCAGCAGTCAGGGGGGACAAACCAGCTCCTACAATGAGCAGTTCTTC
>TRBJ2-1|TRBV2|.|.
CASSEYRETYNEQFF
TGTGCCAGCAGTGAATATAGGGAGACCTACAATGAGCAGTTCTTC
>TRBJ2-3|TRBV6-4|TRBD2|.
CASSFGLAGDTQYF
TGTGCCAGCAGCTTCGGACTAGCGGGAGATACGCAGTATTTT
>TRBJ1-2|TRBV3-1/TRBV3-2|.|.
CASSQGLNYGYTF
TGTGCCAGCAGCCAAGGGCTTAACTATGGCTACACCTTC
>TRBJ2-7|TRBV5-1|TRBD2|.
CASSLAVGLAGGNYEQYF
TGCGCCAGCAGCTTGGCCGTTGGGCTAGCGGGAGGGAACTACGAGCAGTACTTC
>TRBJ2-5|TRBV2|TRBD2|.
CASSGTSGNPDQYF
TGTGCCAGCAGTGGGACTAGCGGGAACCCGGACCAGTACTTC
>TRBJ1-1|TRBV5-1|TRBD1|.
CASTHSQGALTEAFF
TGCGCCAGCACACATAGCCAGGGGGCGCTGACTGAAGCTTTCTTT
>TRBJ2-3|TRBV30|TRBD2|.
CAWSLGGAPTQYF
TGTGCCTGGAGTCTCGGGGGGGCACCTACGCAGTATTTT
>TRBJ2-3|TRBV2|.|.
CASSESGQGTQYF
TGTGCCAGCAGTGAATCGGGTCAAGGTACGCAGTATTTT
>TRBJ2-5|TRBV27|TRBD1|.
CASRLGGGTGEETQYF
TGTGCCAGCAGACTTGGGGGCGGGACAGGGGAAGAGACCCAGTACTTC
>TRBJ1-4|TRBV12-5|TRBD1|.
CASGLARQGAGNEKLFF
TGTGCTAGTGGTTTGGCCCGACAGGGGGCGGGGAATGAAAAACTGTTTTTT
>TRBJ1-4|TRBV28|TRBD1|few
CASSRTGANEKLFF
TGTGCCAGCAGTCGGACAGGGGCTAATGAAAAACTGTTTTTT
>TRBJ2-1|TRBV18|TRBD2|.
CASSPPGLAGAYNEQFF
TGTGCCAGCTCACCACCGGGACTAGCGGGAGCTTACAATGAGCAGTTCTTC
>TRBJ1-2|TRBV25-1|TRBD1|.
CASSDLGQDGYGYTF
TGTGCCAGCAGTGACCTCGGACAGGACGGGTATGGCTACACCTTC
>TRBJ1-3|TRBV13|.|.
CASSLMRPSGNTIYF
TGTGCCAGCAGCTTAATGCGTCCCTCTGGAAACACCATATATTTT
>TRBJ2-7|TRBV18|TRBD2|.
CASSRVAGGPSYEQYF
TGTGCCAGCTCAAGAGTAGCGGGGGGTCCCTCCTACGAGCAGTACTTC
>TRBJ1-2|TRBV5-4|.|.
CASSFDTNYGYTF
TGTGCCAGCAGCTTTGACACTAACTATGGCTACACCTTC
>TRBJ1-2|TRBV18|.|once
CASSPPGSGYTF
TGTGCCAGCTCACCCCCAGGGTCTGGCTACACCTTC
>TRBJ2-1|TRBV18|.|.
CASSSQNTVNNEQFF
TGTGCCAGCTCATCTCAAAACACAGTTAACAATGAGCAGTTCTTC
>TRBJ2-2|TRBV6-6|.|.
CASRPPGAGTGELFF
TGTGCCAGCAGACCTCCTGGGGCGGGAACCGGGGAGCTGTTTTTT
>TRBJ2-7|TRBV28|.|.
CASSRGGADYEQYF
TGTGCCAGCAGCAGAGGGGGAGCCGACTACGAGCAGTACTTC
>TRBJ2-1|TRBV7-9|.|once
CASSPSGEVGNEQFF
TGTGCCAGCAGCCCGTCCGGGGAGGTGGGCAATGAGCAGTTCTTC
>TRBJ1-1|TRBV9|.|.
CASSGTQGGNTEAFF
TGTGCCAGCAGCGGTACTCAGGGTGGGAACACTGAAGCTTTCTTT
>TRBJ2-6|TRBV14|.|.
CASSHLRANVLTF
TGTGCCAGCAGCCATCTTAGGGCCAACGTCCTGACTTTC
>TRBJ2-1|TRBV12-5|.|.
CASALGDNEQFF
TGTGCTAGTGCCCTAGGAGACAATGAGCAGTTCTTC
>TRBJ1-1|TRBV2|.|.
CASRTESNTEAFF
TGTGCCAGCAGAACCGAGTCTAACACTGAAGCTTTCTTT
>TRBJ1-1|TRBV3-1/TRBV3-2|.|.
CASSPGTEAFF
TGTGCCAGCAGCCCGGGTACTGAAGCTTTCTTT
>TRBJ1-1|TRBV10-3|.|.
CAIRDRSMNTEAFF
TGTGCCATCAGGGACAGATCCATGAACACTGAAGCTTTCTTT
>TRBJ1-1|TRBV7-3|.|.
CASSPRAGGTEAFF
TGTGCCAGCAGCCCCCGGGCGGGGGGCACTGAAGCTTTCTTT
>TRBJ1-2|TRBV3-1/TRBV3-2|TRBD1|.
CASSQETGQGELRGYTF
TGTGCCAGCAGCCAAGAGACCGGACAGGGCGAGCTAAGGGGCTACACCTTC